Below, one T cell receptor beta chain is given with its context. Looked up from germline, CDR1 is LGHNA and CDR2 is YSLEER. V was pared by 1 base and J by 8 bases, with 8 bases of the junction left unmatched. There are 17 residues in the CDR3. These data come from a study of blood T cell repertoires in COVID-19. Here immunoSEQ multiplex PCR was the method, and the copy in TCRdb shows in-frame clones only, minus some. Of more than 100,000 clones listed, about 89% were seen once; the top ten hold roughly 18%. The sequencing input was peripheral blood. This chain joins TRBV4-3 and TRBJ2-1, with 13 bases fitting TRBD2. The clonotype comes from a man aged 50 to 59 with active or convalescent COVID-19. CDR3 in DNA: TGCGCCAGCAGCCAAGCGACCTTGACTAGCGGGGGGTATGAGCAGTTCTTC. It specifies CASSQATLTSGGYEQFF.